This T cell receptor beta chain was found in a study of beta chain features in type 1 diabetes. TCRB transcripts that were expressed got sequenced, as all of the isolated RNA had been reverse transcribed. Produced via immunoSEQ multiplex PCR; TCRdb's table is partial and in-frame only. The data show 680,000 or so clones, about 16% seen once. The table lists this clone with a few counts. The antigen is unknown. Whole-study results and caveats: Among patients with Type 1 diabetes, TCRB CDR3s were moderately but significantly shorter in every one of the four CD4+ subsets. Relative to healthy donors, patients appeared to have naive, central memory and Treg TCRB repertoires that were more similar. The analysis here could not establish whether HLA type shapes TCRB rearrangement.

The V end was cut by 7 bases, the J end by 5 bases, with 17 bases between. In germline, CDR1 is SGHTA, CDR2 FQGNSA. This CDR3 has 14 amino acids. The V call is TRBV7-2, the J call TRBJ1-1, with D possibly being TRBD1 (5 bases). The sample taken for sequencing was naive CD4+ T cells from blood. The clonotype originates from a man in his late teens or twenties in good health. CDR3 DNA: TGTGCCAGCAAGGAAGGGGCAGGTGAAACTGAAGCTTTCTTT. Translation gives CASKEGAGETEAFF.